Listed here is a single T cell receptor beta chain. Its target is not known. This sample was taken from a study of cytomegalovirus exposure and HLA in healthy donors. This CDR3 has 12 residues. Germline assignment: CDR1 SNHLY and CDR2 FYNNEI. V was cut by 4 bases and J by 8 bases, with 11 bases left in between. Profiling relied on immunoSEQ multiplex PCR, and the TCRdb table lists in-frame clones only, not all of them. The sample lists 200,000 to 250,000 clones, 85% to 95% occurring once. It was the approximately 120-subject validation cohort, separate from the approximately 620-subject first cohort, to which the donors belonged. Points from the study as a whole: Cytomegalovirus-associated TCR beta chains were listed, numbering roughly 150.

The chain recombines TRBV2 with TRBJ1-2; the D is unclear. Sequences were obtained from PBMCs. The clonotype comes from a woman younger than 35 in good health and CMV-seronegative. The CDR3 DNA follows: TGTGCCAGCAGTGGCCAGGCTGGAGGCTACACCTTC. Its translation: CASSGQAGGYTF.